These 31 T cell receptor beta chains originate from one sample sequenced in a study of Graves' ophthalmopathy and Graves' hyperthyroidism. CDR3 regions of TCR beta were amplified from RNA transcripts. Second-round multiplex PCR came after first-round RT-PCR with HTBI primers. MiXCR was run by TCRdb on the multiplex PCR reads, yielding one entry per CDR3 protein. The profile shows hundreds of thousands of distinct CDR3 sequences, about 24% of them singletons. Specimen: peripheral blood. These receptors came from a woman aged 18-29 years with stable Graves' hyperthyroidism. Some clones in this sample may be carry-over from other donors' samples.

This clonotype was detected ten times or more. The chain is built from TRBV24-1 and TRBJ1-1; TRBD1 agrees at 8 bases. This CDR3 spans 15 amino acids. V was pared by 3 bases and J by 3 bases, with 5 bases of the junction left unmatched. CDR1 and CDR2 (germline): KGHDR, SFDVKD. The CDR3 loop reads CATSDGTGGDTEAFF. In DNA form, the CDR3 reads TGTGCCACCAGTGATGGGACAGGTGGTGACACTGAAGCTTTCTTT.

This clonotype was found a few times. The chain recombines TRBV6-1 with TRBJ1-5, with a tentative D call TRBD1 (6 bases). Deletions cut 1 base from V and 6 bases from J, with 19 bases between. The CDR3 consists of 17 residues. Germline V lookup: CDR1 MNHNS, CDR2 SASEGT. CDR3 protein: CASSEGIVQGGGQPQHF. CDR3 in DNA: TGTGCCAGCAGTGAAGGGATTGTCCAAGGGGGTGGTCAGCCCCAGCATTTT.

This clonotype was detected a few times. V usage is TRBV28 and J usage is TRBJ2-7, with D hard to call. CDR1 is MDHEN and CDR2 is SYDVKM in the germline V gene. The CDR3 extends over 10 amino acids. Trimming left V 9 bases short and J 3 bases short, with 6 bases between. CDR3 in DNA: TGTGCCAGAACGCTCTACGAGCAGTACTTC. Amino acids: CARTLYEQYF.

The rearrangement links TRBV6-1 to TRBJ1-1, with no clear D. CDR3 length: 14 amino acids. From germline, CDR1 is MNHNS and CDR2 SASEGT. Trimming shortened V by 4 bases and J by 4 bases, and 13 bases separated the two germline ends. Here the CDR3 reads CASSAIRTGTEAFF. For the CDR3, the DNA is TGTGCCAGCAGTGCCATCCGCACGGGCACTGAAGCTTTCTTT.

The sample holds many counts of this clonotype. This chain connects TRBV6-1 to TRBJ1-5; weak D call: TRBD1 (6 bases). V was trimmed by 7 bases and J by 7 bases, leaving 29 bases between them. The CDR3 totals 18 residues. Germline assignment: CDR1 MNHNS and CDR2 SASEGT. CDR3 amino acids: CASNDPEQGSGAGQPQHF. The CDR3 nucleotides are TGTGCCAGCAATGATCCGGAACAGGGAAGTGGCGCAGGCCAGCCCCAGCATTTT.

This clonotype has ten or more counts. CDR3 bases: TGTGCCAGCAGTATAAAGGGACTAGCGGGAGTGCGGGAGCAGTACTTC. Protein: CASSIKGLAGVREQYF. The V call is TRBV6-1, the J call TRBJ2-7; 14 nucleotides align to TRBD2. V gave up 5 bases and J gave up 7 bases; unmatched junction bases: 10. The germline V gene has CDR1 MNHNS and CDR2 SASEGT. The CDR3 spans 16 residues.

V and J are TRBV20-1 and TRBJ1-2, with 8 bases identical to TRBD1. V dropped 6 bases and J dropped 6; count of bases not matched to a gene: 9. CDR3 length equals 13 residues. Germline CDR1 and CDR2: DFQATT and SNEGSKA (reference sequence). This CDR3 reads CSAYSDREDGYTF. The CDR3 nucleotides read TGCAGTGCCTACTCGGACAGGGAGGATGGCTACACCTTC.

In its sample, this clonotype was seen once. The CDR3: CASSLLRDRNYEQYF. CDR3 sequence (DNA): TGTGCCAGCAGTTTATTACGGGACAGGAACTACGAGCAGTACTTC. The J gene is TRBJ2-7, the V gene TRBV27; 8 bases match TRBD1. In germline, CDR1 is MNHEY, CDR2 SMNVEV (reference sequence). V was clipped by 1 base and J by 3 bases; unmatched bases: 5. This CDR3 has 15 amino acids.

In its sample, this clonotype was seen a few times. The J gene is TRBJ2-3, the V gene TRBV12-3 or TRBV12-4, with TRBD2 identical over 8 bases. CDR3 length equals 16 residues. V gave up 4 bases and J gave up 6 bases; unmatched junction bases: 12. The CDR3 nucleotides are TGTGCCAGCAGTTCCTATCCGGGACTAGTGGGGGATACGCAGTATTTT. It is translated as CASSSYPGLVGDTQYF.

The gene calls are TRBV7-9 and TRBJ2-5, with unresolved D. The CDR3 is 14 amino acids. CDR1 and CDR2 (germline): SEHNR, FQNEAQ (reference sequence). Between the trimmed V and J ends, which lost 2 bases and 3 bases, there was a span of 10 bases. CDR3: CASSLSFSEETQYF. The CDR3 nucleotides read TGTGCCAGCAGCTTAAGTTTCTCAGAAGAGACCCAGTACTTC.

This clonotype has a handful of counts. The rearrangement uses TRBV6-1 and TRBJ1-2; D unclear. V lost 4 bases, J lost 0 bases, and 9 bases lay in between. From germline, CDR1 is MNHNS and CDR2 SASEGT. The CDR3 is made up of 14 amino acids. The CDR3 loop reads CASSAADTNYGYTF. As DNA, the CDR3 is TGTGCCAGCAGTGCTGCGGATACTAACTATGGCTACACCTTC.

This clonotype has ten or more counts. This rearrangement joins TRBV20-1 to TRBJ2-7, with TRBD2 as a possible D gene (6 bases). From germline, CDR1 is DFQATT and CDR2 SNEGSKA (reference sequence). The V and J ends lost 6 bases and 3 bases respectively, with 21 bases between them. The CDR3 covers 15 residues. CDR3 DNA sequence: TGCAGTGCCGCTAGAGGAGGGAGTGCCAACTACGAGCAGTACTTC. Its protein product is CSAARGGSANYEQYF.

In this sample, this clonotype turned up many times. V gene TRBV7-2 combines with J gene TRBJ2-7; TRBD1 might be the D (5 bases). Germline V gives CDR1 SGHTA, CDR2 FQGNSA. Trimming removed 5 bases at V and 0 bases at J, with 11 bases between. There are 14 residues in the CDR3. CDR3 in DNA: TGTGCCAGCAGCCCTGGACACGTCTCCTACGAGCAGTACTTC. This sequence encodes CASSPGHVSYEQYF.

This clonotype has at least ten counts. The chain combines TRBV14 with TRBJ1-6; the D is unclear. V gave up 0 bases and J gave up 9 bases, with 6 bases separating them. The CDR3 length is 13 residues. Germline CDR1 is SGHDN and CDR2 is FVKESK. CDR3 region: CASSQDNGSPLHF. In DNA form, the CDR3 reads TGTGCCAGCAGCCAAGATAATGGTTCACCCCTCCACTTT.

This clonotype was recorded at least ten times. The V and J genes are TRBV12-3 or TRBV12-4 and TRBJ2-5; a possible D gene is TRBD2 (6 bases). The CDR3 consists of 15 residues. V was trimmed by 2 bases and J by 4 bases, leaving 14 bases between them. In nucleotides, the CDR3 is TGTGCCAGCAGTTTACTAGGGACTGAGGGAGAGACCCAGTACTTC. Translation gives CASSLLGTEGETQYF.

This clonotype appeared a few times. The chain combines TRBV6-5 with TRBJ1-2; D is possibly TRBD1 (5 bases). The CDR3 runs to 14 residues. Trimming removed 3 bases at V and 6 bases at J, with 14 bases between. The germline V gene has CDR1 MNHEY and CDR2 SVGAGI. The DNA for the CDR3 is TGTGCCAGCAGTTATGGGGCCTCGAACAATGGCTACACCTTC. Translated: CASSYGASNNGYTF.

The sample holds many counts of this clonotype. This chain links TRBV24-1 with TRBJ1-1, with 8 positions matching TRBD1. This CDR3 has 15 amino acids. V was clipped by 5 bases and J by 2 bases; unmatched bases: 6. Germline assignment: CDR1 KGHDR and CDR2 SFDVKD. For the CDR3, the DNA is TGTGCCACCAGTGGATTGGGACAGGACAACACTGAAGCTTTCTTT. Translated: CATSGLGQDNTEAFF.

This clonotype was recorded at least ten times. This sequence joins TRBV15 and TRBJ1-1; D uncertain. CDR1 LNHNV and CDR2 YYDKDF come from the germline V gene (reference sequence). This CDR3 is 13 amino acids long. V lost 5 bases and J 4 bases, leaving 11 bases between the germline ends. The CDR3 sequence: CATSLRARTEAFF. CDR3 nucleotide sequence: TGTGCCACCAGCCTACGGGCGCGCACTGAAGCTTTCTTT.

The V and J genes are TRBV2 and TRBJ2-7; 11 bases are a match to TRBD1. After removal of 7 bases from V and 3 bases from J, the junction contained 8 bases not matched to a gene. Germline loops: CDR1 SNHLY, CDR2 FYNNEI. The CDR3 consists of 15 residues. For the CDR3, the DNA is TGTGCCAGCACCATGCCCGGGACAGGGGGCTACGAGCAGTACTTC. It codes for CASTMPGTGGYEQYF.

This clonotype has a handful of counts. V gene TRBV15 combines with J gene TRBJ1-3; no reliable D call. CDR1 and CDR2 from the germline V gene are LNHNV and YYDKDF (reference sequence). The CDR3 length is 20 residues. V lost 0 bases to trimming and J lost 0 bases, with 21 bases between them. The CDR3 DNA reads as TGTGCCACCAGCAGAGACCCCGATGAGGGTTTATGGAACTCTGGAAACACCATATATTTT. The encoded protein is CATSRDPDEGLWNSGNTIYF.

The chain is built from TRBV7-9 and TRBJ2-7; D tentatively fits TRBD1 or TRBD2 (5 bases each). The CDR3 runs to 14 residues. Germline lookup yields CDR1 SEHNR and CDR2 FQNEAQ (reference sequence). Trimming pared 1 base from V and 6 bases from J, leaving 13 bases between. The DNA of the CDR3 is TGTGCCAGCAGCTTAGACGGGGACGGCGGCGAGCAGTACTTC. The encoded protein is CASSLDGDGGEQYF.

This clonotype was counted at least ten times. The rearrangement links TRBV4-1 to TRBJ1-1; no definite D call. The CDR3 contains 14 residues. The V and J ends lost 1 base and 6 bases respectively, with 12 bases between them. Germline assignment: CDR1 MGHRA and CDR2 YSYEKL. CDR3: CASSQADVGAEAFF. CDR3 nucleotides: TGCGCCAGCAGCCAAGCGGATGTCGGCGCTGAAGCTTTCTTT.

In its sample, this clonotype was seen many times. The chain uses TRBV11-1 and TRBJ2-2; no reliable D call. Germline lookup yields CDR1 SGHAT and CDR2 FQDESV (reference sequence). V lost 2 bases to trimming and J lost 6 bases, with 16 bases between them. The CDR3 is made up of 16 amino acids. The CDR3 region is CASSLHDGPLAGELFF. CDR3 in DNA: TGTGCCAGCAGCTTACACGATGGGCCTTTAGCCGGGGAGCTGTTTTTT. Full variable domain (remainder filled in from reference TRBV11-1 and TRBJ2-2): EAEVAQSPRYKITEKSQAVAFWCDPISGHATLYWYRQILGQGPELLVQFQDESVVDDSQLPKDRFSAERLKGVDSTLKIQPAELGDSAMYLCASSLHDGPLAGELFFGEGSRLTVL.

The rearrangement uses TRBV9 and TRBJ1-6; tentative D call: TRBD1 (6 bases). The V end was cut by 0 bases, the J end by 9 bases, with 13 bases between. Germline CDR1 and CDR2: SGDLS and YYNGEE. The length of the CDR3 is 15 residues. The CDR3 protein is CASSVVGGPPSPLHF. The CDR3 coding sequence is TGTGCCAGCAGCGTAGTAGGGGGGCCGCCTTCACCCCTCCACTTT.

There are many counts of this clonotype. The chain uses TRBV19 and TRBJ1-1; D unresolved. The CDR3 runs to 15 residues. CDR1 LNHDA and CDR2 SQIVND come from the germline V gene (reference sequence). The V and J ends lost 0 bases and 2 bases respectively, with 10 bases between them. CDR3 residues: CASSIEGDGNTEAFF. The CDR3 bases are TGTGCCAGTAGTATAGAAGGAGACGGCAACACTGAAGCTTTCTTT.

This clonotype was counted a few times. The chain couples TRBV20-1 to TRBJ2-5, with 11 nucleotides matching TRBD2. J gave up 7 bases and V 6 bases, and 7 bases lay outside the gene matches. Germline CDR1 is DFQATT and CDR2 is SNEGSKA (reference sequence). This CDR3 region has 13 residues. The DNA of the CDR3 is TGCAGTGCCCCGGGACTAGCGGAAGGGACCCAGTACTTC. This translates into CSAPGLAEGTQYF.

The genes are TRBV6-2 or TRBV6-3 and TRBJ1-1; D uncertain. CDR1 and CDR2 (germline): MNHEY, SVGEGT. Trimming removed 7 bases from V and 0 bases from J, with 15 bases in between. CDR3 length: 15 residues. The CDR3 loop reads CASKRVTSLNTEAFF. The DNA for the CDR3 is TGTGCCAGCAAGCGGGTGACAAGCCTGAACACTGAAGCTTTCTTT.

Many counts were recorded for this clonotype. Likely a read error: the CDR3 ends without its conserved phenylalanine or tryptophan. The rearrangement joins TRBV11-2 to TRBJ2-7; D remains ambiguous. Trimming left V 5 bases short and J 3 bases short, with 8 bases between. The CDR3 length is 12 residues. Germline CDR1 is SGHAT and CDR2 is FQNNGV. This CDR3 reads CASSGDVYEQYL. CDR3 nucleotide sequence: TGTGCCAGCAGCGGAGACGTCTACGAGCAGTACCTC.

Comment on this clonotype: Possible read error: a much larger clone is one base away. The chain carries TRBV27 and TRBJ1-2; the match to TRBD1 covers 12 bases. This CDR3 has 14 residues. Trimming cost V 6 bases and J 3 bases; bases outside gene matches: 2. In germline, CDR1 is MNHEY, CDR2 SMNVEV (reference sequence). The CDR3: CASRGQGADYGYTF. The CDR3 bases are TGTGCCAGCAGGGGACAGGGGGCCGACTATGGCTACACCTTC.

Ten or more counts support this clonotype. The chain recombines TRBV29-1 with TRBJ1-2, with 9 bases identical to TRBD1. The CDR3 is 14 residues long. Per the germline V gene, CDR1 is SQVTM and CDR2 is ANQGSEA. J was trimmed by 4 bases and V by 6 bases; bases with no gene match: 9. The CDR3 coding sequence is TGCAGCGTGCCCCTGGGGACAGGGAGCTATGGCTACACCTTC. This sequence encodes CSVPLGTGSYGYTF.

This clonotype has a count of ten or more. The J gene is TRBJ2-5, the V gene TRBV20-1; D gene unclear. In germline, CDR1 is DFQATT, CDR2 SNEGSKA (reference sequence). CDR3 length: 12 amino acids. V was clipped by 5 bases and J by 5 bases, with 12 bases between them. The CDR3 DNA sequence: TGCAGTGCTTACGAACCCAGGGAGACCCAGTACTTC. Translated, it gives CSAYEPRETQYF.